The 7 T cell receptor beta chains below come from one sample, sequenced in a study of OX40 agonist ivuxolimab in advanced cancers. Profiling relied on immunoSEQ multiplex PCR, and the TCRdb table lists in-frame clones only, not all of them. The table records about 73,000 clones, under 90% of them present only once. The sequencing here drew on CD4+ or CD8+ T cells sorted from blood, taken in a trial of the OX40 agonist ivuxolimab. The receptors were gathered from an adult with an advanced solid tumor such as melanoma, head and neck, liver or kidney cancer.

The J gene is TRBJ2-2, the V gene TRBV6-5; D gene uncertain. Germline CDR1 MNHEY, CDR2 SVGAGI. The CDR3 length is 15 residues. The V end was cut by 8 bases, the J end by 0 bases, with 13 bases between. CDR3 nucleotides: TGTGCCAGCGGAAGGGCAGGTCCGAACACCGGGGAGCTGTTTTTT. It is translated as CASGRAGPNTGELFF.

This chain connects TRBV4-2 to TRBJ1-1; D unresolved. CDR1 LGHNA and CDR2 YNFKEQ come from the germline V gene. This CDR3 is 16 amino acids long. Trimming removed 0 bases at V and 4 bases at J, with 15 bases between. CDR3: CASSQDIRKGFTEAFF. The CDR3 nucleotides read TGTGCCAGCAGCCAAGATATTCGCAAGGGCTTCACTGAAGCTTTCTTT.

The CDR3: CASSPGLDLLSSYEQYF. The CDR3 nucleotides are TGTGCCAGCTCACCGGGACTAGATCTTCTAAGCTCCTACGAGCAGTACTTC. The chain links TRBV18 to TRBJ2-7; 8 nucleotides match TRBD2. The CDR3 contains 17 residues. V gave up 3 bases and J gave up 0 bases; unmatched junction bases: 10. Per germline, CDR1 KGHSH and CDR2 LQKENI.

The rearrangement links TRBV7-9 to TRBJ1-5; TRBD1 matches 8 bases. Germline-derived CDR1 and CDR2 are SEHNR and FQNEAQ (reference sequence). The CDR3 extends over 17 amino acids. The V and J ends lost 2 bases and 6 bases, in that order; junction bases with no gene match: 12. The CDR3 protein is CASSLWTGTGVGQPQHF. In nucleotides, the CDR3 is TGTGCCAGCAGCTTATGGACCGGGACAGGAGTTGGTCAGCCCCAGCATTTT.

The rearrangement uses TRBV19 and TRBJ1-6; D gene uncertain. The CDR3 covers 18 residues. The germline CDR1 and CDR2 sequences are LNHDA and SQIVND (reference sequence). V was shortened by 10 bases and J by 0 bases, with 22 bases between the two germline ends. CDR3 protein: CATSLILKDFSYNSPLHF. The CDR3 DNA sequence: TGTGCCACCTCACTTATATTGAAGGACTTCTCCTATAATTCACCCCTCCACTTT. The variable domain in full, with the rest retrieved from reference TRBV19 and TRBJ1-6, is DGGITQSPKYLFRKEGQNVTLSCEQNLNHDAMYWYRQDPGQGLRLIYYSQIVNDFQKGDIAEGYSVSREKKESFPLTVTSAQKNPTAFYLCATSLILKDFSYNSPLHFGNGTRLTVT.

The V call is TRBV5-6, the J call TRBJ1-6; TRBD1 might be the D (6 bases). The CDR3 is 16 amino acids. Germline V gives CDR1 SGHDT, CDR2 YYEEEE. The germline V and J ends were trimmed by 4 bases and 7 bases, with 18 bases remaining between them. This chain's CDR3 is CASSPPGQNLNSPLHF. CDR3 bases: TGTGCCAGCAGCCCACCCGGACAGAACCTCAATTCACCCCTCCACTTT.

The V call is TRBV5-1, the J call TRBJ2-3, with 11 bases that match TRBD2. Germline CDR1 and CDR2: SGHRS and YFSETQ. CDR3 size: 17 residues. V lost 0 bases to trimming and J lost 0 bases; unmatched junction nucleotides: 3. DNA for the CDR3: TGCGCCAGCAGCTTGGGACTAGCGGGGTCTAGCACAGATACGCAGTATTTT. It codes for CASSLGLAGSSTDTQYF.